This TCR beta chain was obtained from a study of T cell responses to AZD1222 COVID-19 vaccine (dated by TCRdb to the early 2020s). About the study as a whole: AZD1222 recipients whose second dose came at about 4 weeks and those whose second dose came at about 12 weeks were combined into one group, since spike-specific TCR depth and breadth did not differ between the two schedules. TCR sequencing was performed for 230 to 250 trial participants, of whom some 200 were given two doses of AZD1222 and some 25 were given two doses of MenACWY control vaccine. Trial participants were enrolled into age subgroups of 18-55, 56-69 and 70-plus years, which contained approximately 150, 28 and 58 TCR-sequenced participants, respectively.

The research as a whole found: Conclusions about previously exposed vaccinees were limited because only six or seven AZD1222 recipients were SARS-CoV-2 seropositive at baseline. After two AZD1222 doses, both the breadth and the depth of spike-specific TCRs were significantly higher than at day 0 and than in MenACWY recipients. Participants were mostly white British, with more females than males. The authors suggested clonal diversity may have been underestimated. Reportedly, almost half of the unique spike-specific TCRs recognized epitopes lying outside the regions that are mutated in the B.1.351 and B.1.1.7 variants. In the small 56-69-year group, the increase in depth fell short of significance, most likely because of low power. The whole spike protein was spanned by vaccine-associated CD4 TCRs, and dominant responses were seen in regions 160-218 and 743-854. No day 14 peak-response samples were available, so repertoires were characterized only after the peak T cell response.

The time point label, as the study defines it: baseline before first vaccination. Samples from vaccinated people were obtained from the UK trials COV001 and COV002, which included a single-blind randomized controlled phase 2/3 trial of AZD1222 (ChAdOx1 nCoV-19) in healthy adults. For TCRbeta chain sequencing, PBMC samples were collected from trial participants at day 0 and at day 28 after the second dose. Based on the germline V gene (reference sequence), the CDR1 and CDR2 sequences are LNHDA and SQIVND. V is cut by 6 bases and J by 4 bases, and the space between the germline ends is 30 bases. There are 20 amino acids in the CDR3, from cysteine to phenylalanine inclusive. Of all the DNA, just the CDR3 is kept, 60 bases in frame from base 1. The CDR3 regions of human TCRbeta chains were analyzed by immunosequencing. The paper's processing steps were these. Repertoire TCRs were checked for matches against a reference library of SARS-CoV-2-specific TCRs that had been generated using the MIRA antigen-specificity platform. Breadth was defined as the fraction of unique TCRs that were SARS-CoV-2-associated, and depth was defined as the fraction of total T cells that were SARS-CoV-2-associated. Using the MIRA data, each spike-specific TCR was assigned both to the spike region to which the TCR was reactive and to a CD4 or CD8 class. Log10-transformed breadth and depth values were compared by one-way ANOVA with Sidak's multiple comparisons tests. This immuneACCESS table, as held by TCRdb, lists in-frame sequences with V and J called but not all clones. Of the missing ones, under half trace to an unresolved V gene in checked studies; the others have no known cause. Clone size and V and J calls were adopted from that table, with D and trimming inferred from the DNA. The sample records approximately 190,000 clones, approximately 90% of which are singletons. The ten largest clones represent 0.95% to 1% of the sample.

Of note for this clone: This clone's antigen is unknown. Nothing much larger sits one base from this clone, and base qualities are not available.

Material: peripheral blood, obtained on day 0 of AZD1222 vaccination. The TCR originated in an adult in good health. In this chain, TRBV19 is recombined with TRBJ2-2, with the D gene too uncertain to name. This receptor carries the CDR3 CASSPSPPNGLTWGTGELFF. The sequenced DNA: TGTGCCAGTAGCCCTTCCCCCCCAAATGGCCTCACTTGGGGCACCGGGGAGCTGTTTTTT.